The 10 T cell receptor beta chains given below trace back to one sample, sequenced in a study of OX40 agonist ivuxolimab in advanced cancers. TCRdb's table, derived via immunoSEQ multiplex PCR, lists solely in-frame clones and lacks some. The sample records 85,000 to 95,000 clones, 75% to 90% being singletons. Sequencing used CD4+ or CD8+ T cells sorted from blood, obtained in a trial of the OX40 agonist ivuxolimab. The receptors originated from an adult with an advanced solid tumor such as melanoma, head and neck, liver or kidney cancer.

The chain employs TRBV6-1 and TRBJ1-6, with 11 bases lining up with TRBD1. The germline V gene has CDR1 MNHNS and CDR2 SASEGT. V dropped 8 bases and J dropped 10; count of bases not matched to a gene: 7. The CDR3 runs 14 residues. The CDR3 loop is CASGQGAMESPLHF. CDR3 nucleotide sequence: TGTGCCAGCGGACAGGGGGCGATGGAATCACCCCTCCACTTT.

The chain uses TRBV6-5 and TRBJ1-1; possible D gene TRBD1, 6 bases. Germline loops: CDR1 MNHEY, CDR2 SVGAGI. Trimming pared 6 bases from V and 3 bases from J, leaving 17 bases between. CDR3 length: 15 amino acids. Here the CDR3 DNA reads TGTGCCAGCAGCAACAGCAATCCAGGGGACACTGAAGCTTTCTTT. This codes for CASSNSNPGDTEAFF.

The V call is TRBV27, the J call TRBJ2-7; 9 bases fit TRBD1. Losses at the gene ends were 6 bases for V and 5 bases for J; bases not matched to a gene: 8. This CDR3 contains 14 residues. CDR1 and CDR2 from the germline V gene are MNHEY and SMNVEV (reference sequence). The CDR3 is CASSYRGLGNEQYF. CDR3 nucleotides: TGTGCCAGCAGCTACAGGGGGCTGGGTAACGAGCAGTACTTC.

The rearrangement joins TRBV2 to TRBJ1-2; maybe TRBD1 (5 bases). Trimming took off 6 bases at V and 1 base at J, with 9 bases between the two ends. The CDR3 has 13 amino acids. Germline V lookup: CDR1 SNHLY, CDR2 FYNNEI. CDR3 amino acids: CASRGTFNYGYTF. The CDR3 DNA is TGTGCCAGCAGGGGGACGTTTAACTATGGCTACACCTTC.

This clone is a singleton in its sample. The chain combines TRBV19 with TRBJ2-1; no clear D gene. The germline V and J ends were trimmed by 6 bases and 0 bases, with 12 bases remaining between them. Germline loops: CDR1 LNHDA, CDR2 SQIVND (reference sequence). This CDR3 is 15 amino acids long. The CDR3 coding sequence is TGTGCCAGTAGGGCCGCGAGGAGCTCCTACAATGAGCAGTTCTTC. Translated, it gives CASRAARSSYNEQFF.

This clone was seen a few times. CDR3 protein: CASSRTAFEAFF. CDR3 coding DNA: TGTGCCAGTAGTCGTACAGCGTTTGAAGCTTTCTTT. This chain links TRBV19 with TRBJ1-1; D remains unclear. V gave up 5 bases and J gave up 7 bases, with 11 bases separating them. The CDR3 is made up of 12 amino acids. CDR1 LNHDA and CDR2 SQIVND come from the germline V gene (reference sequence).

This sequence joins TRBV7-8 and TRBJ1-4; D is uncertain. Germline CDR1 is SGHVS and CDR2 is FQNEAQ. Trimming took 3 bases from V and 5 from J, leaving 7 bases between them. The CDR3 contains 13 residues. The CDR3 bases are TGTGCCAGCAGCTTGGGGAGAAATGAAAAACTGTTTTTT. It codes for CASSLGRNEKLFF.

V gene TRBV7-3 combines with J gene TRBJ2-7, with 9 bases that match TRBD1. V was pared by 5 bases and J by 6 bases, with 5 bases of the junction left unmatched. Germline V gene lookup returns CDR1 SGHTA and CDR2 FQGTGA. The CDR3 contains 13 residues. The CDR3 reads CASSQDRGGEQYF. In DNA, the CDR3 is TGTGCCAGCAGCCAGGACAGGGGCGGCGAGCAGTACTTC. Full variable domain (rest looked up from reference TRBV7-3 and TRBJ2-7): GAGVSQTPSNKVTEKGKYVELRCDPISGHTALYWYRQSLGQGPEFLIYFQGTGAADDSGLPNDRFFAVRPEGSVSTLKIQRTERGDSAVYLCASSQDRGGEQYFGPGTRLTVT.

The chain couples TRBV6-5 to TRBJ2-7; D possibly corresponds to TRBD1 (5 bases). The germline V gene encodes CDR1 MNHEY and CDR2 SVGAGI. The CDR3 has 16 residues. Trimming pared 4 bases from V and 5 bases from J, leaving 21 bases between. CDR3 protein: CASSSSSQGGKNEQYF. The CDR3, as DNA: TGTGCCAGCAGTTCCTCGAGCCAGGGTGGGAAGAACGAGCAGTACTTC.

CDR3 in amino acids: CASSDTGVEGYTF. CDR3 coding DNA: TGTGCCAGCAGTGACACCGGGGTGGAGGGCTACACCTTC. The rearrangement uses TRBV6-4 and TRBJ1-2; D gene unclear. V shed 2 bases and J shed 8 bases, with 12 bases lying between them. CDR1 and CDR2 from the germline V gene are MRHNA and SNTAGT. The CDR3 runs 13 residues.